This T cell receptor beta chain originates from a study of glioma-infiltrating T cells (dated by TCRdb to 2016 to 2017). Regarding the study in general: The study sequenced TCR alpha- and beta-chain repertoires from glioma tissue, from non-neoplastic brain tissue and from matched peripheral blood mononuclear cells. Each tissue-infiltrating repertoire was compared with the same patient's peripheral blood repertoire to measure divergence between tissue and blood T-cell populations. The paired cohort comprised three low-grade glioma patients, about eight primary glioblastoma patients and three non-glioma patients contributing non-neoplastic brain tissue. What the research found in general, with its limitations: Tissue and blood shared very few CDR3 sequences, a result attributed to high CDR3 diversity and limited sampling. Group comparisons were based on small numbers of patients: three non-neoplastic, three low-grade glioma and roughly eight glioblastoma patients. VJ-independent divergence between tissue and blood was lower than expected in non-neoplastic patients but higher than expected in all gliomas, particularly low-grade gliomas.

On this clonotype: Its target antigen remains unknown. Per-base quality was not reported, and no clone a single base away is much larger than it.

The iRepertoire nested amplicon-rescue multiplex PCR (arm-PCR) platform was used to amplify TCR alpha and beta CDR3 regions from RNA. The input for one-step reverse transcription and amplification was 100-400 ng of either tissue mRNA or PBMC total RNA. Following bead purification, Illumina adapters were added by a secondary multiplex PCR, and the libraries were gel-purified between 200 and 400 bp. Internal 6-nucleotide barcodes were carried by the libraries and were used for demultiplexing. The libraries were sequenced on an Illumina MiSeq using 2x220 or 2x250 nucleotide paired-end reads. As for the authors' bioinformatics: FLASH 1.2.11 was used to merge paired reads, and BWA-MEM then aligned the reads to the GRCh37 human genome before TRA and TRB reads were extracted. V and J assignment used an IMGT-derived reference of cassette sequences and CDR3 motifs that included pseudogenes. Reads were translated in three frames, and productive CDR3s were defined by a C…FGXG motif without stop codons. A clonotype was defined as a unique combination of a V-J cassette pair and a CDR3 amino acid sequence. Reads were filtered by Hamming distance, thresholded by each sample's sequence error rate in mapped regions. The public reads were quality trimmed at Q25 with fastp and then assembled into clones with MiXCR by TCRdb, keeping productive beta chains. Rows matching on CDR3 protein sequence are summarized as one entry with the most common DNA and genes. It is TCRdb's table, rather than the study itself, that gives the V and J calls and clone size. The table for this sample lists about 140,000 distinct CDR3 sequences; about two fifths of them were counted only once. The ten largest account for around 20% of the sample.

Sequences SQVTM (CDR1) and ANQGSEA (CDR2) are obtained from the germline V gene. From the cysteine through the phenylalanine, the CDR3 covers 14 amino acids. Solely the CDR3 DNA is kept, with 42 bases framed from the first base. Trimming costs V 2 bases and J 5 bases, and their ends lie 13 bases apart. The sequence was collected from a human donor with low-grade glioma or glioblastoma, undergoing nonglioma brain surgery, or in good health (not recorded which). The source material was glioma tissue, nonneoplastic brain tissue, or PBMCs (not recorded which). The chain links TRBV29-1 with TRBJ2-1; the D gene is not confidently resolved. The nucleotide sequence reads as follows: TGCAGCGTTGAATTCGACTCGGAGAACAATGAGCAGTTCTTC. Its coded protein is CSVEFDSENNEQFF.